This TCR beta chain is from a study of blood T cell repertoires in COVID-19. The wider study: The United States, Italy and Spain supplied acute and convalescent COVID-19 samples.

V was trimmed by 1 base and J by 7 bases, leaving 14 bases between them. Looked up from germline, CDR1 is MNHNS and CDR2 is SASEGT. This CDR3 has 14 amino acids. The table came from immunoSEQ multiplex PCR; TCRdb's copy has only in-frame clones and leaves some out. Of about 390,000 clones in the sample, more than 75% were seen once. Patients in Seattle were enrolled during active infection, then followed longitudinally. The sample was peripheral blood. The chain employs TRBV6-1 and TRBJ2-7, with a tentative D call TRBD2 (6 bases). This TCR was recovered from an older woman with COVID-19, enrolled during active disease. CDR3 in amino acids: CASSEDRWGREQYF. DNA of the CDR3: TGTGCCAGCAGTGAAGATAGGTGGGGGAGGGAGCAGTACTTC.